This T cell receptor beta chain emerged from a study of Ad26.COV2.S vaccination and SARS-CoV-2 variants. TCRdb keeps only in-frame clones here, not all; method: immunoSEQ multiplex PCR. The sample consists of some 480,000 clones, 87% of them appearing once. The treatment here: about 20 received Ad26.COV2.S at low or high dose, single or two shots; several received placebo; per-sample allocation not given. It was on day 63 after the first vaccine or placebo injection that samples were taken. This CDR3 region has 14 residues. Trimming left V 6 bases short and J 4 bases short, with 14 bases between. Germline CDR1 and CDR2: LNHNV and YYDKDF (reference sequence).

Source: peripheral blood, taken in a trial of Ad26.COV2.S vaccine versus placebo. The TCR was taken from a person aged 18-60 years who received the Ad26.COV2.S COVID-19 vaccine or a placebo. The chain carries TRBV15 and TRBJ2-3; a possible D gene is TRBD2 (6 bases). The CDR3 nucleotides are TGTGCCACCAGTGCTGGCGGCGGGGCAGATACGCAGTATTTT. Translating it yields CATSAGGGADTQYF. Filled out from reference TRBV15 and TRBJ2-3, the complete variable domain reads DAMVIQNPRYQVTQFGKPVTLSCSQTLNHNVMYWYQQKSSQAPKLLFHYYDKDFNNEADTPDNFQSRRPNTSFCFLDIRSPGLGDTAMYLCATSAGGGADTQYFGPGTRLTVL.